These 22 T cell receptor beta chains came from one sample sequenced in a study of T cell repertoires in aging, cancer and after chemotherapy. Amplification of TCR beta used genomic DNA extracted from peripheral blood. Rearranged V-D-J TRB sequences were amplified with a mixed TRB-A/B primer pool. Via MiXCR, TCRdb re-called the multiplex PCR reads, giving one row per CDR3 protein. The sample has around 2,400 distinct CDR3 sequences; roughly 49% are singletons. The sequenced sample was blood. Source of these receptors: a human donor with a blood cancer.

The chain employs TRBV29-1 and TRBJ1-1, with D unresolved. The ends were cut back, 7 bases at V and 11 bases at J, with 11 bases in the middle. Germline V gives CDR1 SQVTM, CDR2 ANQGSEA. The CDR3 length is 9 residues. CDR3 loop: CSDGSFAFF. In DNA form, the CDR3 reads TGCAGCGACGGGTCCTTCGCTTTCTTT. Full variable domain (outside the CDR3, taken from reference TRBV29-1 and TRBJ1-1): SAVISQKPSRDICQRGTSLTIQCQVDSQVTMMFWYRQQPGQSLTLIATANQGSEATYESGFVIDKFPISRPNLTFSTLTVSNMSPEDSSIYLCSDGSFAFFGQGTRLTVV.

The chain couples TRBV6-6 to TRBJ1-4; 7 bases align to TRBD1. CDR1 and CDR2 from the germline V gene are MNHNY and SVGAGI (reference sequence). V lost 6 bases and J lost 8; bases outside the gene matches: 6. The length of the CDR3 is 13 residues. The DNA for the CDR3 is TGTGCCAGCAGAGCCCAAGGGGGCGAAAAACTGTTTTTT. It specifies CASRAQGGEKLFF.

The rearrangement links TRBV6-5 to TRBJ1-5, with a tentative D call TRBD1 (5 bases). Trimming stripped 0 bases from V and 7 bases from J, with 16 bases between. The CDR3 is 16 amino acids. The germline gives CDR1 MNHEY, CDR2 SVGAGI. CDR3 residues: CASSYSGPSSGQPQHF. In nucleotides, the CDR3 is TGTGCCAGCAGTTACTCGGGGCCGTCCTCGGGGCAGCCCCAGCATTTT.

This chain connects TRBV12-3 or TRBV12-4 to TRBJ1-5; D not resolved. This CDR3 has 14 amino acids. Trimming took 5 bases from V and 1 from J, leaving 9 bases between them. The CDR3 DNA follows: TGTGCCAGCAGTAGACCCCCAAGCAATCAGCCCCAGCATTTT. This encodes CASSRPPSNQPQHF.

This clonotype was detected only a few times. The rearrangement links TRBV5-4 to TRBJ2-7, with D uncertain. Germline CDR1 is SGHNT and CDR2 is YYREEE (reference sequence). Trimming left V 1 base short and J 0 bases short, with 8 bases between. The CDR3 is 14 amino acids. CDR3 nucleotides: TGTGCCAGCAGCTTGAGGGCGGACTCCTACGAGCAGTACTTC. It is translated as CASSLRADSYEQYF.

This sequence joins TRBV12-3 or TRBV12-4 and TRBJ1-2, with 7 bases lining up with TRBD1. Unmatched junction bases numbered 14, after V lost 6 bases and J lost 4 bases. The CDR3 contains 16 residues. The CDR3 protein is CASSPGGSDRVYGYTF. Here the CDR3 DNA reads TGTGCCAGCAGCCCGGGGGGTAGTGACAGGGTCTATGGCTACACCTTC.

The V and J genes are TRBV5-1 and TRBJ2-1, with 7 nucleotides matching TRBD2. Germline V gene sequence: CDR1 SGHRS, CDR2 YFSETQ. Unmatched junction bases numbered 3, after V lost 3 bases and J lost 3 bases. CDR3 length: 14 residues. CDR3 nucleotide sequence: TGCGCCAGCAGCTACGGGGGGAACTACAATGAGCAGTTCTTC. Translation: CASSYGGNYNEQFF.

V is TRBV5-4 and J is TRBJ2-1; 7 positions match TRBD1. There are 16 residues in the CDR3. Germline-derived CDR1 and CDR2 are SGHNT and YYREEE (reference sequence). V dropped 3 bases and J dropped 5; count of bases not matched to a gene: 11. The CDR3 sequence is CASSSSRQGRNNEQFF. The CDR3 coding sequence is TGTGCCAGCAGCTCCTCGAGACAGGGTCGAAACAATGAGCAGTTCTTC. The whole variable domain, filled in from reference TRBV5-4 and TRBJ2-1, reads ETGVTQSPTHLIKTRGQQVTLRCSSQSGHNTVSWYQQALGQGPQFIFQYYREEENGRGNFPPRFSGLQFPNYSSELNVNALELDDSALYLCASSSSRQGRNNEQFFGPGTRLTVL.

This clonotype was observed once. The rearrangement links TRBV18 to TRBJ2-3; 8 bases map to TRBD2. V dropped 3 bases and J dropped 4; count of bases not matched to a gene: 9. The CDR3 consists of 16 residues. Germline V CDR1 and CDR2: KGHSH, LQKENI. CDR3 bases: TGTGCCAGCTCACCCTTAAGCGGGAGAAGGGCAGATACGCAGTATTTT. Translation gives CASSPLSGRRADTQYF.

A few counts support this clonotype. V usage is TRBV12-3 or TRBV12-4 and J usage is TRBJ1-5; 7 bases agree with TRBD1. Trimming took 3 bases from V and 0 from J; bases not matched to a gene: 2. This CDR3 comprises 15 residues. CDR3 loop: CASSLRQGSNQPQHF. The CDR3 DNA follows: TGTGCCAGCAGTTTGAGACAGGGTAGCAATCAGCCCCAGCATTTT.

This clonotype is judged large. The rearrangement joins TRBV29-1 to TRBJ2-1; D unclear. Trimming removed 5 bases from V and 0 bases from J, with 11 bases in between. This CDR3 has 14 residues. CDR1 and CDR2 (germline): SQVTM, ANQGSEA. The CDR3 sequence: CSVFGASSYNEQFF. The CDR3 coding sequence is TGCAGCGTTTTCGGAGCAAGCTCCTACAATGAGCAGTTCTTC.

This clonotype was seen a handful of times. The chain links TRBV6-5 to TRBJ1-5; 7 bases line up with TRBD1. This CDR3 is 15 amino acids long. V lost 4 bases, J lost 3 bases, and 6 bases stayed unmatched. Germline CDR1 reads MNHEY; CDR2 reads SVGAGI. The CDR3 protein is CASSSGQTFNQPQHF. The CDR3 DNA is TGTGCCAGCAGTTCGGGACAGACCTTCAATCAGCCCCAGCATTTT.

The rearrangement links TRBV7-9 to TRBJ2-5, with 10 bases lining up with TRBD2. The CDR3 runs to 18 residues. Germline V gene lookup returns CDR1 SEHNR and CDR2 FQNEAQ (reference sequence). Trimming took 4 bases from V and 4 from J; bases not matched to a gene: 15. CDR3 in DNA: TGTGCCAGCAGCTCCGGGATCAGCGGGGGGGCCAGAGGAGAGACCCAGTACTTC. It translates to CASSSGISGGARGETQYF. Together with reference TRBV7-9 and TRBJ2-5, the CDR3 gives the full variable domain: DTGVSQNPRHKITKRGQNVTFRCDPISEHNRLYWYRQTLGQGPEFLTYFQNEAQLEKSRLLSDRFSAERPKGSFSTLEIQRTEQGDSAMYLCASSSGISGGARGETQYFGPGTRLLVL.

Worth noting for this clonotype: Given a much more abundant clone one base away, this may be a read error. The J gene is TRBJ2-1, the V gene TRBV6-5; the D gene is possibly TRBD1 (6 bases). The CDR3 loop spans 13 amino acids. Germline assignment: CDR1 MNHEY and CDR2 SVGAGI. CDR3 bases: TGTGTCAGCAGGGGTGGTGGCCACAATGAGCAGTTCTTC. As protein: CVSRGGGHNEQFF.

The sample holds one count of this clonotype. This rearrangement joins TRBV7-4 to TRBJ2-7; D gene uncertain. CDR1 is SGHVT, CDR2 SQSDAQ, per germline. V lost 4 bases to trimming and J lost 2 bases, with 9 bases between them. The CDR3 consists of 13 residues. The CDR3 nucleotides read TGTGCCAGCAGCTCGGTGGGGACCTACGAGCAGTACTTC. Translating gives CASSSVGTYEQYF.

This clonotype is labeled as large. The chain combines TRBV29-1 with TRBJ2-3, with D possibly matching TRBD2 (5 bases). In germline, CDR1 is SQVTM, CDR2 ANQGSEA. The CDR3 contains 13 residues. V was pared by 7 bases and J by 6 bases, with 17 bases between. The CDR3 here is CSGKGASRDTQYF. CDR3 nucleotide sequence: TGCAGCGGAAAGGGAGCCTCACGGGATACGCAGTATTTT.

This chain uses TRBV6-1 with TRBJ1-1; D possibly corresponds to TRBD1 (5 bases). V was pared by 6 bases and J by 10 bases, with 21 bases between. CDR1 is MNHNS, CDR2 SASEGT, per germline. This CDR3 is built from 14 residues. CDR3 sequence (DNA): TGTGCCAGCAGCTATACCGGTGCTGGGGCAATAGCTTTCTTT. Translation gives CASSYTGAGAIAFF.

Here the CDR3 reads CATSSSLAEKLFF. Written as DNA, the CDR3 is TGTGCCACCAGCAGTTCCTTAGCCGAAAAACTGTTTTTT. The chain couples TRBV15 to TRBJ1-4; D unresolved. The V end lost 3 bases, the J end lost 8 bases, and 10 bases lay between the germline ends. This CDR3 has 13 residues. Germline lookup yields CDR1 LNHNV and CDR2 YYDKDF (reference sequence).

Remarks on this clonotype: This may be a read error, as it is one base from a much larger clone. J is TRBJ2-7 and V is TRBV29-1; possible D gene TRBD2, 6 bases. Germline CDR1 reads SQVTM; CDR2 reads ANQGSEA. The CDR3 has 13 amino acids. The V end was cut by 6 bases, the J end by 2 bases, with 14 bases between. The CDR3: CSVRDPGTYEQYF. CDR3 in DNA: TGCAGCGTGCGGGATCCGGGAACCTACGAGCAGTACTTC.

The chain is built from TRBV5-6 and TRBJ2-7, with 7 bases identical to TRBD1. The CDR3 sequence is 14 residues long. J was trimmed by 7 bases and V by 4 bases; bases with no gene match: 11. CDR1 is SGHDT and CDR2 is YYEEEE in the germline V gene. As DNA, the CDR3 is TGTGCCAGCAGCCGTTGGACAGGCCTCTCGGAGCAGTACTTC. Translation gives CASSRWTGLSEQYF.

The V and J genes are TRBV15 and TRBJ2-1, with D possibly matching TRBD2 (6 bases). Germline CDR1 and CDR2: LNHNV and YYDKDF (reference sequence). Trimming cost V 5 bases and J 7 bases, with 18 bases left between them. This CDR3 is 15 amino acids long. The CDR3 region has the DNA TGTGCCACCAGCCGAAGACTAGACCCCGGGAATGAGCAGTTCTTC. This sequence encodes CATSRRLDPGNEQFF.

This clonotype was recorded only once. The V gene is TRBV29-1, the J gene TRBJ2-1, with 9 bases identical to TRBD1. After removal of 6 bases from V and 10 bases from J, the junction contained 7 bases not matched to a gene. Germline-derived CDR1 and CDR2 are SQVTM and ANQGSEA. This CDR3 spans 12 amino acids. CDR3 nucleotides: TGCAGCGTGAGCCAACAGGGGGCCGAGCAGTTCTTC. Translation gives CSVSQQGAEQFF.